The next 22 T cell receptor beta chains were all read from a single sample in a study of blood T cell repertoires in COVID-19. TCRdb keeps only in-frame clones here, not all; method: immunoSEQ multiplex PCR. The sample contains hundreds of thousands of clones, 80% to 90% of which appear only once. The sample was PBMCs or T cells enriched from blood (not recorded which). These receptor sequences come from a man aged 25 to 45 who had recovered from COVID-19.

The J gene is TRBJ1-3, the V gene TRBV6-4; 8 positions match TRBD1. Germline CDR1 and CDR2: MRHNA and SNTAGT. This CDR3 is 14 amino acids long. Unmatched junction bases numbered 2, after V lost 7 bases and J lost 0 bases. The CDR3 region is CASKDRASGNTIYF. Written as DNA, the CDR3 is TGTGCCAGCAAGGACAGGGCCTCTGGAAACACCATATATTTT.

The V gene is TRBV5-4, the J gene TRBJ1-2; D is uncertain. V was trimmed by 1 base and J by 0 bases, leaving 10 bases between them. CDR3 size: 15 residues. Germline V gene lookup returns CDR1 SGHNT and CDR2 YYREEE (reference sequence). The CDR3 region is CASSLFGVSNYGYTF. CDR3 coding DNA: TGTGCCAGCAGCTTGTTCGGTGTATCTAACTATGGCTACACCTTC.

The V and J genes are TRBV18 and TRBJ2-5, with 8 positions matching TRBD2. V lost 3 bases and J lost 3; bases outside the gene matches: 3. The CDR3 contains 14 residues. CDR1 and CDR2 from the germline V gene are KGHSH and LQKENI. CDR3 protein: CASSPAAGEETQYF. The CDR3 coding sequence is TGTGCCAGCTCACCGGCAGCGGGGGAAGAGACCCAGTACTTC.

The CDR3 DNA reads TGTGCCAGCAGTTTAGCGGGGGGGAACACCGGGGAGCTGTTTTTT. Amino acids: CASSLAGGNTGELFF. The J gene is TRBJ2-2, the V gene TRBV27; 8 bases fit TRBD2. This CDR3 contains 15 residues. The ends lost 2 bases at V and 1 base at J; junction bases unmatched: 0. Germline CDR1 is MNHEY and CDR2 is SMNVEV (reference sequence).

This clone was seen only a few times. The chain recombines TRBV5-1 with TRBJ1-2; 12 bases are shared with TRBD1. Germline CDR1 and CDR2: SGHRS and YFSETQ. V trimming: 0 bases; J trimming: 4 bases; junction bases outside the gene matches: 4. CDR3 length: 16 amino acids. CDR3 nucleotides: TGCGCCAGCAGCTTGGACGGGACAGGGGGCATCTATGGCTACACCTTC. Protein sequence: CASSLDGTGGIYGYTF.

V and J are TRBV3-1 (or the pseudogene TRBV3-2) and TRBJ1-2; TRBD1 aligns across 10 bases. There are 13 residues in the CDR3. Trimming cost V 4 bases and J 8 bases; bases outside gene matches: 4. Germline loops: CDR1 LGHDT, CDR2 YNNKEL (reference sequence). CDR3 sequence: CASSPGTGDGYTF. CDR3 coding DNA: TGTGCCAGCAGCCCCGGGACAGGGGACGGCTACACCTTC.

This clone was counted a few times. At one end, the junction sequence differs from germline, possibly due to a read error. This rearrangement joins TRBV5-4 to TRBJ1-2; TRBD1 matches at 9 bases. This CDR3 is 12 amino acids long. The V gene's germline CDR1 is SGHNT and CDR2 YYREEE (reference sequence). For the CDR3, the DNA is TGTGCCAGCAGCTATGCCTACCGGGACAGGGCCTTC. Its protein is CASSYAYRDRAF.

The gene calls are TRBV5-4 and TRBJ1-4; D remains unclear. Trimming left V 3 bases short and J 8 bases short, with 8 bases between. This CDR3 has 12 amino acids. CDR1 and CDR2 (germline): SGHNT, YYREEE (reference sequence). CDR3 protein: CASSWGGEKLFF. CDR3 nucleotides: TGTGCCAGCAGCTGGGGAGGGGAAAAACTGTTTTTT.

The DNA for the CDR3 is TGTGCCAGCAGCTTAGTCATGGGGCTCAACACTGAAGCTTTCTTT. It is translated as CASSLVMGLNTEAFF. V is TRBV7-2 and J is TRBJ1-1; D may be TRBD1 (5 bases). The germline V gene encodes CDR1 SGHTA and CDR2 FQGNSA. Trimming removed 1 base from V and 2 bases from J, with 11 bases in between. The CDR3 contains 15 residues. Full variable domain (rest looked up from reference TRBV7-2 and TRBJ1-1): GAGVSQSPSNKVTEKGKDVELRCDPISGHTALYWYRQSLGQGLEFLIYFQGNSAPDKSGLPSDRFSAERTGGSVSTLTIQRTQQEDSAVYLCASSLVMGLNTEAFFGQGTRLTVV.

The chain couples TRBV19 to TRBJ2-5; TRBD2 aligns across 11 bases. Trimming took 6 bases from V and 1 from J; bases not matched to a gene: 7. Germline V gene lookup returns CDR1 LNHDA and CDR2 SQIVND (reference sequence). CDR3 length: 16 amino acids. CDR3: CASRRLAGGIQETQYF. The CDR3 region has the DNA TGTGCCAGTAGGAGGCTAGCGGGGGGCATCCAAGAGACCCAGTACTTC.

V is TRBV3-1 (or the pseudogene TRBV3-2) and J is TRBJ1-1; D possibly corresponds to TRBD1 (5 bases). This CDR3 comprises 12 residues. V dropped 5 bases and J dropped 7 bases, with 11 bases sitting between them. Germline V CDR1 and CDR2: LGHDT, YNNKEL (reference sequence). CDR3 protein: CASSTGGVEAFF. The CDR3 DNA follows: TGTGCCAGCAGCACGGGGGGGGTTGAAGCTTTCTTT.

V and J are TRBV5-6 and TRBJ2-7; TRBD1 matches at 7 bases. Germline V gives CDR1 SGHDT, CDR2 YYEEEE. The CDR3 extends over 14 amino acids. The junction had 8 bases not matched to a gene; V was cut back by 4 bases and J by 4 bases. The CDR3 protein is CASSNQGVRYEQYF. The CDR3 DNA reads TGTGCCAGCAGCAACCAGGGGGTACGGTACGAGCAGTACTTC.

To note about this clone: Different DNA sequences within this sample yield the same CDR3. The V gene is TRBV5-1, the J gene TRBJ1-1; weak D call: TRBD1 (5 bases). CDR3 size: 13 residues. In germline, CDR1 is SGHRS, CDR2 YFSETQ. V was shortened by 4 bases and J by 1 base, with 8 bases between the two germline ends. DNA of the CDR3: TGCGCCAGCAGCGAAACAGGGAACACTGAAGCTTTCTTT. It specifies CASSETGNTEAFF.

V is TRBV7-2 and J is TRBJ2-3; D remains unclear. CDR1 and CDR2 (germline): SGHTA, FQGNSA. V lost 2 bases and J lost 0, with 6 bases in between. The CDR3 has 14 amino acids. DNA for the CDR3: TGTGCCAGCAGCTTACAGATTAGCACAGATACGCAGTATTTT. Amino acids: CASSLQISTDTQYF. The full variable domain, rest sourced from reference TRBV7-2 and TRBJ2-3, is GAGVSQSPSNKVTEKGKDVELRCDPISGHTALYWYRQSLGQGLEFLIYFQGNSAPDKSGLPSDRFSAERTGGSVSTLTIQRTQQEDSAVYLCASSLQISTDTQYFGPGTRLTVL.

This chain uses TRBV10-3 with TRBJ1-4; D possibly corresponds to TRBD1 (5 bases). The V and J ends lost 6 bases and 4 bases respectively, with 9 bases between them. The CDR3 spans 13 residues. The germline V gene has CDR1 ENHRY and CDR2 SYGVKD. The CDR3 bases are TGTGCCATCAGGCTGGACATTAATGAAAAACTGTTTTTT. The encoded protein is CAIRLDINEKLFF.

This clone was counted a few times. V gene TRBV25-1 combines with J gene TRBJ2-1; 13 bases fit TRBD2. Germline V gene lookup returns CDR1 MGHDK and CDR2 SYGVNS. V shed 2 bases and J 10 bases; nucleotides not matched to a gene: 8. This CDR3 has 16 amino acids. The CDR3 coding sequence is TGTGCCAGCAGTGAACAAACTAGCGGGGGGGCAGAAGAGCAGTTCTTC. Its protein product is CASSEQTSGGAEEQFF.

A single count supports this clone. The rearrangement joins TRBV3-1 (or the pseudogene TRBV3-2) to TRBJ2-2, with 13 bases lining up with TRBD2. The CDR3 runs 16 residues. Unmatched junction bases numbered 4, after V lost 4 bases and J lost 5 bases. Germline V lookup: CDR1 LGHDT, CDR2 YNNKEL (reference sequence). CDR3 region: CASSLGLAGVTGELFF. Here the CDR3 DNA reads TGTGCCAGCAGCCTCGGACTAGCGGGAGTTACCGGGGAGCTGTTTTTT.

The CDR3 DNA follows: TGTGCCTGGAGTATACAGGGGAGCAACACCATATATTTT. It codes for CAWSIQGSNTIYF. The chain employs TRBV30 and TRBJ1-3; the match to TRBD1 covers 7 bases. The J segment lost 7 bases and the V segment lost 2 bases, leaving 5 bases of the junction unmatched. Germline lookup yields CDR1 GTSNPN and CDR2 SVGIG (reference sequence). CDR3 length equals 13 residues. The full variable domain, rest sourced from reference TRBV30 and TRBJ1-3, is SQTIHQWPATLVQPVGSPLSLECTVEGTSNPNLYWYRQAAGRGLQLLFYSVGIGQISSEVPQNLSASRPQDRQFILSSKKLLLSDSGFYLCAWSIQGSNTIYFGEGSWLTVV.

The CDR3 loop is CAWRGQGAGYGYTF. CDR3 in DNA: TGTGCCTGGAGGGGACAGGGGGCGGGCTATGGCTACACCTTC. This chain links TRBV30 with TRBJ1-2, with TRBD1 identical over 12 bases. This CDR3 is built from 14 residues. The germline V gene has CDR1 GTSNPN and CDR2 SVGIG (reference sequence). With 3 bases clipped from V and 4 bases from J, the junction kept 3 bases outside the gene matches.

The rearrangement links TRBV7-2 to TRBJ1-5; TRBD1 matches at 9 bases. Germline CDR1 is SGHTA and CDR2 is FQGNSA. The CDR3 contains 14 residues. V lost 8 bases, J lost 7 bases, and 9 bases stayed unmatched. CDR3 loop: CASEGQGGKQPQHF. DNA of the CDR3: TGTGCCAGCGAGGGACAGGGAGGGAAGCAGCCCCAGCATTTT.

CDR3: CASSQAHRLGYTF. Here the CDR3 DNA reads TGTGCCAGCAGCCAAGCTCACCGGTTGGGCTACACCTTC. The chain couples TRBV7-8 to TRBJ1-2; D remains ambiguous. V shed 5 bases and J shed 8 bases, with 15 bases lying between them. Germline assignment: CDR1 SGHVS and CDR2 FQNEAQ. This CDR3 spans 13 amino acids.

The chain couples TRBV23-1 to TRBJ2-2, with D possibly matching TRBD2 (6 bases). TRBV23-1 has ORF status, its function being uncertain. The CDR3 is 16 residues long. V lost 2 bases and J lost 3, with 13 bases in between. For the CDR3, the DNA is TGCGCCAGCAGTCAACTTCTTTGGGGGGACACCGGGGAGCTGTTTTTT. Encoded protein: CASSQLLWGDTGELFF.